This T cell receptor beta chain is from a study of blood T cell repertoires in COVID-19. As for the study in general: The United States, Italy and Spain provided the acute and convalescent COVID-19 samples.

This table comes from immunoSEQ multiplex PCR, and its TCRdb copy is limited to in-frame clones, with some not included. The sample includes around 150,000 clones, about 86% of them seen just once. Trimming stripped 1 base from V and 6 bases from J, with 8 bases between. The CDR3 length is 13 residues. CDR1 and CDR2 (germline): MGHRA, YSYEKL. The chain links TRBV4-1 to TRBJ2-3; D is ambiguous. Sequencing input: peripheral blood. This clonotype originated in a man in his fifties or sixties with acute or convalescent COVID-19. The DNA for the CDR3 is TGCGCCAGCAGCCAAGTCGTGGCCGATACGCAGTATTTT. Translated, it gives CASSQVVADTQYF.